The TCR beta chain under discussion was sequenced for a study of T-cell memory formation after mild COVID-19 (dated by TCRdb to the early 2020s). In terms of the full investigation: Most TCR sequence clusters were specific to one of the two donors. In a couple of donors, T-cell clones that expanded and contracted after mild COVID-19 were tracked by sequencing TCRalpha and TCRbeta repertoires over time. Two young, previously healthy adult volunteers, one female and one male, were included in the cohort. On the study overall, not on this receptor specifically: Contracting CD4+ clones appeared mostly in the CM and EM memory subsets, whereas CD8+ clones were enriched in EMRA. The study covered only two mild cases, and larger cohorts including severe cases with pre-infection samples were considered necessary. Some responding clones were detected in pre-infection memory, suggesting pre-existing cross-reactive memory T cells joined the SARS-CoV-2 response. Clones that contracted from day 15 to 85 showed balanced CD4/CD8 phenotypes, whereas a second wave of clones that expanded from day 15 to 37 leaned towards CD4+. SARS-CoV-2 specificity was not confirmed for the second-wave clones peaking on day 37.

The CDR3, cysteine through phenylalanine, is 16 amino acids long. Solely the CDR3 DNA is kept, with 48 bases framed from the first base. V is clipped by 7 bases and J by 0 bases, and the sequence between their germline boundaries is 13 bases long. For this clonotype: Its antigen is unknown. Base-call qualities are not available, and no considerably larger clone is one nucleotide away.

The instrument was an Illumina NovaSeq 6000. Using 5'RACE with constant-segment primers, TCRalpha and TCRbeta cDNA libraries were constructed, with sample barcodes and unique molecular identifiers added in the process. Trizol reagent was used to extract RNA from every sample. Amplification of the libraries took two PCR steps, and the second step added a second sample barcode plus Illumina TruSeq adapters. The libraries were sequenced on an Illumina NovaSeq using 2 x 150 bp paired-end reads. Per the authors' processing: With migec v1.2.7, reads were demultiplexed and then collapsed into UMI-guided consensus sequences. Using mixcr v2.1.11, the UMI consensuses were aligned to TRA and TRB V and J templates and assembled into clonotypes. A clonotype was counted as expanded or contracted only when both edgeR and NoisET called the clonotype significant, with the noise models trained on biological replicates. edgeR calls used a false discovery rate-adjusted p below 0.01 and a log2 fold-change threshold of 1. As an exploratory analysis of dynamics, PCA with hierarchical clustering was applied to max-normalized trajectories of the 1000 most abundant clonotypes. The CD4 or CD8 phenotype of responding clones was assigned using the separately sequenced CD4+ and CD8+ repertoires. TCRdb itself trimmed the public reads at Q25 with fastp, ran MiXCR and retained productive beta chains. Rows are unified per CDR3 protein, each entry keeping the most common DNA and genes. Clone size and V and J calls follow TCRdb, not the original study. The sample records 350,000 to 450,000 distinct CDR3 sequences, roughly 24% of which are singletons. The ten largest account for roughly 8.7% of the sample.

PBMCs were isolated by Ficoll-Paque density gradient centrifugation. The specimen sequenced was PBMCs or a T cell subset sorted from them (not recorded which). The clonotype originates from an adult woman who had mild COVID-19 (a few samples of this study predate the infection). The sample titles of this study are shuffled in the database, so cell type and time point are left out; the donor was told from shared clones. The sequence is built from TRBV12-3 or TRBV12-4 and TRBJ2-6; the D gene is not confidently resolved. This receptor carries the CDR3 CASTSGRSSGANVLTF. The nucleotide sequence is TGTGCCAGCACCTCTGGACGGAGCTCTGGGGCCAACGTCCTGACTTTC.